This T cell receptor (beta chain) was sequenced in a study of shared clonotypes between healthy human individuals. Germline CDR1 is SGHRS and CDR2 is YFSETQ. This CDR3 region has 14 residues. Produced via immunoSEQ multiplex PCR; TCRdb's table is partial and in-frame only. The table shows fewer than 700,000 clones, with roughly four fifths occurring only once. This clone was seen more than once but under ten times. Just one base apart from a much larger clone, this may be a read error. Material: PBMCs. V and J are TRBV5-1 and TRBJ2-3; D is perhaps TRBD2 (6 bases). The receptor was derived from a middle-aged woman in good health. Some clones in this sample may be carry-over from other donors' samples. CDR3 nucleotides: TGCGCCAGCAGCCCTACAACTAGCATAGATACGCAGTATTTT. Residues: CASSPTTSIDTQYF.